This T cell receptor beta chain was recorded in a study of cytomegalovirus exposure and HLA in healthy donors. General observations from the study: Altogether, 150 to 200 TCR beta chains were recorded as cytomegalovirus-associated. Solely CMV serostatus was available to characterize immune exposure.

CDR3 length equals 16 residues. V gave up 4 bases and J gave up 9 bases; unmatched junction bases: 12. Germline CDR1 is SGHDN and CDR2 is FVKESK. Regarding this clone: The target antigen is unknown.

The PCR ran on 60 Vbeta and 13 Jbeta primers. Sequenced by immunoSEQ multiplex PCR; TCRdb stores in-frame clones only, minus some. In the table there are roughly 100,000 clones, 82% of which are singletons. The chain combines TRBV14 with TRBJ2-1, with 10 bases lining up with TRBD2. The TCR sequence derives from a man between 45 and 60 years old in good health and CMV-seronegative. What was sequenced was PBMCs. CDR3 loop: CASSPRGAGGLVEQFF. For the CDR3, the DNA is TGTGCCAGCAGCCCGAGGGGAGCGGGGGGGCTTGTTGAGCAGTTCTTC.